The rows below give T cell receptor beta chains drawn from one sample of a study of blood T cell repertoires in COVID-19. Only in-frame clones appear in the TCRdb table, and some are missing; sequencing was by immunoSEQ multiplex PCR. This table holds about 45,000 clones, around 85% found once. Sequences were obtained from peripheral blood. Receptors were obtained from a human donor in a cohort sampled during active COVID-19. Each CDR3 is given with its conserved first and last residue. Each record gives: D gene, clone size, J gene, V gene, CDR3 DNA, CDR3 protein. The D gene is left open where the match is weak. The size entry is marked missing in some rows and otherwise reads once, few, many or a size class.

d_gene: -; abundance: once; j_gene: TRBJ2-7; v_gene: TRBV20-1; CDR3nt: TGCAGTGCTAGCCGACAGGAGCAGTACTTC; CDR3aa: CSASRQEQYF
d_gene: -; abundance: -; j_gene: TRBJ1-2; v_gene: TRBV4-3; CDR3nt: TGCGCCAGCAGCCAAGATACAGGGAACTATGGCTACACCTTC; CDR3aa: CASSQDTGNYGYTF
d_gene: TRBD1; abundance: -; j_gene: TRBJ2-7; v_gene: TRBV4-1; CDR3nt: TGCGCCAGCAGCCCCCTGGGACAGGGGGCCAACGAGCAGTACTTC; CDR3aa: CASSPLGQGANEQYF
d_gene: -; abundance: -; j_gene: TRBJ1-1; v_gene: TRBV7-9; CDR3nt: TGTGCCAGCAGCTTATGGACAGATATGAACACTGAAGCTTTCTTT; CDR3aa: CASSLWTDMNTEAFF
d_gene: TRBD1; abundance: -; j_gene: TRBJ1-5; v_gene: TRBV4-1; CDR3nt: TGCGCCAGCAGCCCAAAAACAGGGGGCAATCAGCCCCAGCATTTT; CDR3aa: CASSPKTGGNQPQHF
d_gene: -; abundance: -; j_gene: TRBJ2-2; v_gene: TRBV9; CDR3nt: TGTGCCAGCAGTAAGAGATCCACCGGGGAGCTGTTTTTT; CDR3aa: CASSKRSTGELFF
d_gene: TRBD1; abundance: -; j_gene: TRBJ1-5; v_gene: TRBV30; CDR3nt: TGTGCCTGCCGGGGACAGGCAGATCAGCCCCAGCATTTT; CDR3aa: CACRGQADQPQHF
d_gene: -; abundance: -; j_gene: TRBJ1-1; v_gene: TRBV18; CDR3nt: TGTGCCAGCTCACCACCGACACAGGGTATAGCTTTCTTT; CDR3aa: CASSPPTQGIAFF
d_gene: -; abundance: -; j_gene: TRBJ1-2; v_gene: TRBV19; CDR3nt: TGTGCCAGTAGTATAGACGGGTCCGTAGGAGGCTACACCTTC; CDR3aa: CASSIDGSVGGYTF
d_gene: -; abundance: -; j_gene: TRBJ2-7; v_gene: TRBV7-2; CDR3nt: TGTGCCAGCAGCTCCGATCTAAACTACGAGCAGTACTTC; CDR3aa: CASSSDLNYEQYF
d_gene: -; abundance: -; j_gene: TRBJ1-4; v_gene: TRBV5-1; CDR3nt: TGCGCCAGCAGCTTGGCGGCAGTCGAGGATGAAAAACTGTTTTTT; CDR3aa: CASSLAAVEDEKLFF
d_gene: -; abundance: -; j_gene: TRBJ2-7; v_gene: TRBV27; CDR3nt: TGTGCCAGCAGTTCACATACAGGGTACGAGCAGTACTTC; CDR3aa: CASSSHTGYEQYF
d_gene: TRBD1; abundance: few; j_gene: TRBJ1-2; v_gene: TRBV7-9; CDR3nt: TGTGCCAGCAGCCCGACAGGGTCCGGCTACACCTTC; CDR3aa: CASSPTGSGYTF
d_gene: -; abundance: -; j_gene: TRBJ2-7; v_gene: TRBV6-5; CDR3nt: TGTGCCAGCAGTTCAACTGTAGTGCGGTACGAGCAGTACTTC; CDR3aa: CASSSTVVRYEQYF
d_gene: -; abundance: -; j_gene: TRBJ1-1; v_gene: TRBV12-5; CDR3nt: TGTGCTAGTGGTTTGGTACTAGGGGGGGCCACGGGTGCTGAAGCTTTCTTT; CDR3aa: CASGLVLGGATGAEAFF
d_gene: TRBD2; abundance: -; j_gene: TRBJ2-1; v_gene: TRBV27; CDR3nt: TGTGCCAGCAGTCCAGGACTAGCGGGGGGGCCCAGCTCCTACAATGAGCAGTTCTTC; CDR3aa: CASSPGLAGGPSSYNEQFF
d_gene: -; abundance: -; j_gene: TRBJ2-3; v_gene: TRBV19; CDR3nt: TGTGCCAGTAGTATTCTCGGGCAGGGACACACCACAGATACGCAGTATTTT; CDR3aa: CASSILGQGHTTDTQYF
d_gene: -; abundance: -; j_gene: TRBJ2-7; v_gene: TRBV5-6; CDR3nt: TGTGCTACCGGCCGGGCGGGGATCTCCTACGAGCAGTACTTC; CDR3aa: CATGRAGISYEQYF
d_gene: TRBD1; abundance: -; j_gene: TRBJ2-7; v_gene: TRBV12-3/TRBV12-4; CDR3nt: TGTGCCACCTCCGGGACAGCAGTCGACGAGCAGTACTTC; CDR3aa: CATSGTAVDEQYF
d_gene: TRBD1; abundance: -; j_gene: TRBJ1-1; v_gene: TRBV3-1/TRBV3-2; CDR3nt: TGTGCCAGCAGCCCCTGGGGACAGGGCGGGAACACTGAAGCTTTCTTT; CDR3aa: CASSPWGQGGNTEAFF
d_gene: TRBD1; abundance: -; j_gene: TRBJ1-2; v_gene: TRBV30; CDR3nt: TGTGCCTGGAGTTTCCGCAGGGGGCAGGATGGCTACACCTTC; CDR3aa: CAWSFRRGQDGYTF
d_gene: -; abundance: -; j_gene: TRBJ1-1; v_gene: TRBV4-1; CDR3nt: TGCGCCAGCAGCCCCCAAGACAGGATGAACACTGAAGCTTTCTTT; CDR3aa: CASSPQDRMNTEAFF
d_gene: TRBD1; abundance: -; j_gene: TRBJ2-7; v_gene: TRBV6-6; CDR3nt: TGTGCCAGCAGCCACGGACAGGGTGCCTACGAGCAGTACTTC; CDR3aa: CASSHGQGAYEQYF
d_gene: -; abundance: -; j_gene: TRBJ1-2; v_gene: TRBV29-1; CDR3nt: TGCAGCGTTGACGCAGTCATCTATGGCTACACCTTC; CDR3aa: CSVDAVIYGYTF
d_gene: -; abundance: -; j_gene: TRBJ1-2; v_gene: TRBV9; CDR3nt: TGTGCCAGCAGCGTATACTCCGCAGGGTCGGTCTATGGCTACACCTTC; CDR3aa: CASSVYSAGSVYGYTF
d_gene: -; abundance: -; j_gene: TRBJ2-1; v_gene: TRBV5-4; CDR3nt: TGTGCCAGCAGCTTGGGGGGAGGACTGGAGCAGTTCTTC; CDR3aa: CASSLGGGLEQFF